This T cell receptor (beta chain) was recovered during a study of CD8 T cells in Susac syndrome (dated by TCRdb to 2018 to 2020). Regarding the complete study: Repertoire sequencing was used to test whether CD8+ T cell activation and differentiation in Susac syndrome was antigen driven. The clonality of the CD8+ T cell repertoire was compared across about a dozen healthy donors, about 14 Susac syndrome patients and around 16 multiple sclerosis patients.

RNA was extracted with the RNeasy kit and about 0.5 to 1 ug was reverse transcribed using random hexamers. The immunoSEQ multiplex PCR assay, which covers 54 Vbeta and 13 Jbeta segments, was used to amplify TCR beta CDR3 regions. PCR amplification bias was corrected by using a synthetic template baseline for primer optimization and computational correction. Under the source paper's analysis protocol: Reads were annotated to V, D and J genes according to IMGT and were analyzed with immunoSEQ Analyzer, with only productive sequences retained. Clonality was calculated as one minus the Shannon entropy normalized by log2 of the number of productive unique sequences. For each patient and control, public and private clones were evaluated among the 100 most prevalent clones. A clone was defined as Susac-specific if it was absent from the healthy and MS cohorts, from 950 to 1,300 published viral clones and from other ImmuneACCESS disease sequences. The public reads were reprocessed in TCRdb via fastp at Q25 and MiXCR, keeping in-frame beta chains. Rows merge per CDR3 protein into single entries with the most common DNA and genes. For this entry, the V and J calls and clone size follow TCRdb and not the study's own pipeline. For this sample there are roughly 140,000 distinct CDR3 sequences; 94% appear just once. Around 0.29% of the sample is in the top ten clones.

Peripheral blood CD8+ and CD4+ T cells from healthy donors, Susac syndrome patients and multiple sclerosis patients were profiled using high-throughput TCR beta sequencing. The healthy donors served as controls matched for age and sex. Bulk CD8+ and CD4+ T cells were purified by magnetic negative isolation, while CD8+ TEMRA cells were enriched using FACS. Blood was collected in EDTA tubes and processed within 24 hours, with PBMCs isolated through density gradient centrifugation. PBMCs intended for TCR sequencing were frozen in liquid nitrogen and were later thawed in a 37 degrees C water bath. Purity of sorted or isolated CD4+, CD8+ and CD8+ TEMRA cells was at least 90%. Concerning this clonotype: What antigen it recognizes has not been identified. No quality values exist for individual bases; no much larger clone is one base distant.

What the research found in general, with its limitations: The number of individuals in the TCR sequencing and HLA analysis was acknowledged as relatively small.

From the cysteine up to the phenylalanine, the CDR3 has a length of 19 residues. Of the read, only the CDR3 DNA is kept; its 57 bases are in frame from base 1. V is pruned by 4 bases and J by 4 bases, leaving 9 bases of the junction without a gene match. The germline V gene encodes CDR1 SGDLS and CDR2 YYNGEE. The sample consisted of CD8+ T cells from PBMCs. The sequence was obtained from a human donor in good health. The V gene is TRBV9 and the J gene is TRBJ2-6, with TRBD2 matching 15 junction bases. The CDR3 protein is CASSFPGLAGGAGANVLTF. The bases read TGTGCCAGCAGCTTTCCGGGACTAGCGGGAGGTGCGGGGGCCAACGTCCTGACTTTC.